This TCR beta chain emerged from a study of T cells in localized non-small cell lung cancer. General study results and limits: Because sequencing included only one region (of the tumor), heterogeneity remains possible. Overall survival was longer when the density of T cells in the blood was higher. The appearance of a median about 62 of the top 100 tumor clones was seen in adjacent lung.

The table came from immunoSEQ multiplex PCR; TCRdb's copy has only in-frame clones and leaves some out. The sample consists of some 2,600 clones, less than 30% of them appearing once. The V and J ends lost 5 bases and 4 bases, in that order; junction bases with no gene match: 9. Looked up from germline, CDR1 is SGHNT and CDR2 is YENEEA. The CDR3 consists of 17 residues. This clone occurred a few times. The antigen is undetermined. The TCR comes from a woman aged 40-69 years with stage II squamous cell lung carcinoma. This chain connects TRBV11-3 to TRBJ2-1, with 12 bases lining up with TRBD2. The sequences come from normal lung tissue next to the tumor, collected before any cancer treatment. The CDR3 spells CASSLRTSGVGYNEQFF. The CDR3 DNA reads TGTGCCAGCAGCCTCCGGACTAGCGGGGTGGGGTACAATGAGCAGTTCTTC.